This T cell receptor beta chain was identified during a study of blood T cell repertoires in COVID-19. Using immunoSEQ multiplex PCR, the repertoire was profiled, and TCRdb retains in-frame clones only, with some absent. The top ten hold roughly half of the sample, which has 60,000 to 65,000 clones, about 75% seen once. Germline CDR1 and CDR2: SEHNR and FQNEAQ (reference sequence). The CDR3 loop spans 14 amino acids. The V and J ends lost 5 bases and 4 bases, in that order; junction bases with no gene match: 4. This clonotype was obtained from an elderly woman with acute or convalescent COVID-19. V gene TRBV7-9 combines with J gene TRBJ1-1, with 10 positions matching TRBD1. Sequencing was done on a sample of peripheral blood. CDR3 loop: CASSPGQGVTEAFF. For the CDR3, the DNA is TGTGCCAGCAGCCCCGGACAGGGGGTCACTGAAGCTTTCTTT.